Below, one TCR beta chain is given with its context. The antigen remains unidentified. This entry is derived from a study of cytomegalovirus exposure and HLA in healthy donors. A multiplex PCR was run with 60 Vbeta primers and 13 Jbeta primers. As handled by the study authors: In a later analysis, of approximately 81 million unique beta chains, about 11 million appeared in at least two donors. Measured with immunoSEQ multiplex PCR; TCRdb has only the in-frame clones, and not every one. V and J calls and clone size follow that table, whereas D and trimming were derived from the DNA. In the table there are about 120,000 clones, about 80% of which are singletons. The study, taken as a whole, reports: Associated with cytomegalovirus, according to the listing, were 150 to 200 TCR beta chains. Presence/absence analyses took donor sequencing depth as roughly uniform.

The CDR3 has 15 residues. The V gene lost 4 bases and the J gene lost 4 bases, with 14 bases spanning the gap. Germline V gene data show CDR1 as SGHAT and CDR2 as FQDESV (reference sequence). The TCR originated in a man aged 25 to 45 in good health and CMV-seropositive. The rearrangement uses TRBV11-1 and TRBJ2-1; weak D call: TRBD1 (6 bases). Source material: PBMCs. CDR3 DNA: TGTGCCAGCAGCTCCGGACAGCCTCTATACAATGAGCAGTTCTTC. As protein: CASSSGQPLYNEQFF. Based on the CDR3 plus reference TRBV11-1 and TRBJ2-1, the full variable domain is EAEVAQSPRYKITEKSQAVAFWCDPISGHATLYWYRQILGQGPELLVQFQDESVVDDSQLPKDRFSAERLKGVDSTLKIQPAELGDSAMYLCASSSGQPLYNEQFFGPGTRLTVL.